These T cell receptor beta chains were read from a single sample in a study of control samples from healthy donors and cancer patients. Profiling relied on immunoSEQ multiplex PCR, and the TCRdb table lists in-frame clones only, not all of them. The sample comprises some 120,000 clones, roughly 90% of which are singletons, and about 7.2% rests with the top ten. Material for sequencing was blood. The source is a woman aged 18-35 years in good health. CDR3s leave out the opening cysteine and the closing phenylalanine or tryptophan. Each record gives: CDR3 length, V gene, J gene, CDR3 protein.

cdr3_length: 12; v_call: TRBV29-1; j_call: TRBJ2-3; cdr3_aa: SGGNYLSTDTQY
cdr3_length: 14; v_call: TRBV2; j_call: TRBJ1-6; cdr3_aa: ASSSSLQGKSSPLH
cdr3_length: 11; v_call: TRBV24-1; j_call: TRBJ1-5; cdr3_aa: ATSEVGHQPQH
cdr3_length: 12; v_call: TRBV5-5; j_call: TRBJ1-2; cdr3_aa: ASSAEQGAYGYT
cdr3_length: 15; v_call: TRBV5-8; j_call: TRBJ2-3; cdr3_aa: ASSLGVGALSTDTQY
cdr3_length: 12; v_call: TRBV27; j_call: TRBJ1-1; cdr3_aa: ASSQDRGGTEAF
cdr3_length: 13; v_call: TRBV27; j_call: TRBJ1-5; cdr3_aa: ASSTGRGGNQPQH
cdr3_length: 10; v_call: TRBV9; j_call: TRBJ2-1; cdr3_aa: ASSASVNEQF
cdr3_length: 14; v_call: TRBV6-2/TRBV6-3; j_call: TRBJ2-2; cdr3_aa: ASSYSEGPDTGELF
cdr3_length: 13; v_call: TRBV6-5; j_call: TRBJ2-7; cdr3_aa: ASSYSGRSDYEQY
cdr3_length: 9; v_call: TRBV7-2; j_call: TRBJ2-5; cdr3_aa: ASSPGETQY
cdr3_length: 11; v_call: TRBV6-5; j_call: TRBJ2-1; cdr3_aa: ASLGGVHNEQF
cdr3_length: 11; v_call: TRBV10-3; j_call: TRBJ2-5; cdr3_aa: AISDGGQETQY
cdr3_length: 17; v_call: TRBV5-1; j_call: TRBJ2-2; cdr3_aa: ASSLGGLWSGANTGELF
cdr3_length: 12; v_call: TRBV7-2; j_call: TRBJ1-5; cdr3_aa: ASSLIGGNQPQH
cdr3_length: 13; v_call: TRBV5-1; j_call: TRBJ2-3; cdr3_aa: ASSWQGMSTDTQY
cdr3_length: 13; v_call: TRBV5-8; j_call: TRBJ1-4; cdr3_aa: ASSPGQAPNEKLF
cdr3_length: 14; v_call: TRBV4-3; j_call: TRBJ2-2; cdr3_aa: ASSQVGTDSAGELF
cdr3_length: 14; v_call: TRBV28; j_call: TRBJ2-1; cdr3_aa: ASSPMVSSSYNEQF
cdr3_length: 15; v_call: TRBV7-2; j_call: TRBJ2-7; cdr3_aa: ASSFFQVTTLSYEQY
cdr3_length: 15; v_call: TRBV11-2; j_call: TRBJ2-7; cdr3_aa: ASSARSLAGPSYEQY
cdr3_length: 13; v_call: TRBV28; j_call: TRBJ1-4; cdr3_aa: ASSSPTGGREKLF
cdr3_length: 11; v_call: TRBV19; j_call: TRBJ1-6; cdr3_aa: ASSLTFNSPLH
cdr3_length: 10; v_call: TRBV11-2; j_call: TRBJ2-5; cdr3_aa: ASSFGSQAQY
cdr3_length: 9; v_call: TRBV6-2/TRBV6-3; j_call: TRBJ2-2; cdr3_aa: ASSWTGTLF
cdr3_length: 12; v_call: TRBV29-1; j_call: TRBJ2-7; cdr3_aa: SVERPGHHYEQY
cdr3_length: 14; v_call: TRBV7-9; j_call: TRBJ2-7; cdr3_aa: ASSLVRAGYSYEQY
cdr3_length: 13; v_call: TRBV5-1; j_call: TRBJ2-2; cdr3_aa: ASSFRQENTGELF
cdr3_length: 11; v_call: TRBV28; j_call: TRBJ2-2; cdr3_aa: ASGDGNTGELF
cdr3_length: 10; v_call: TRBV3-1/TRBV3-2; j_call: TRBJ2-7; cdr3_aa: ASSQESYEQY
cdr3_length: 11; v_call: TRBV19; j_call: TRBJ2-7; cdr3_aa: ASSMGQIYEQY
cdr3_length: 16; v_call: TRBV24-1; j_call: TRBJ2-7; cdr3_aa: ATSAGPTQGTLPYEQY
cdr3_length: 14; v_call: TRBV6-2/TRBV6-3; j_call: TRBJ1-4; cdr3_aa: ASSYLPGVTNEKLF
cdr3_length: 11; v_call: TRBV20-1; j_call: TRBJ2-3; cdr3_aa: SASVRGTDTQY
cdr3_length: 12; v_call: TRBV28; j_call: TRBJ1-1; cdr3_aa: ASRRAWGRTEAF
cdr3_length: 9; v_call: TRBV24-1; j_call: TRBJ2-3; cdr3_aa: ATSHGDTQY
cdr3_length: 10; v_call: TRBV6-6; j_call: TRBJ2-7; cdr3_aa: ASMLRLGEQY
cdr3_length: 11; v_call: TRBV28; j_call: TRBJ1-1; cdr3_aa: ASSLQGPWGAF
cdr3_length: 14; v_call: TRBV5-1; j_call: TRBJ2-1; cdr3_aa: ASSFGSGSSYNEQF
cdr3_length: 10; v_call: TRBV29-1; j_call: TRBJ2-1; cdr3_aa: SVSAGGYEQF
cdr3_length: 12; v_call: TRBV9; j_call: TRBJ2-3; cdr3_aa: ASSVAGSTDTQY
cdr3_length: 15; v_call: TRBV6-1; j_call: TRBJ2-1; cdr3_aa: ASSGGRGNFRVNEQF
cdr3_length: 12; v_call: TRBV18; j_call: TRBJ1-1; cdr3_aa: ASSLLGQPTEAF
cdr3_length: 15; v_call: TRBV15; j_call: TRBJ2-3; cdr3_aa: ATSRDEGKGATDTQY
cdr3_length: 13; v_call: TRBV2; j_call: TRBJ2-4; cdr3_aa: ASCRVPQGANIQY
cdr3_length: 15; v_call: TRBV5-1; j_call: TRBJ2-5; cdr3_aa: ASSSGSSGTAGETQY
cdr3_length: 16; v_call: TRBV11-3; j_call: TRBJ2-3; cdr3_aa: ASSLDIMTSYRADTQY
cdr3_length: 13; v_call: TRBV28; j_call: TRBJ1-5; cdr3_aa: ASSFRANLNQPQH
cdr3_length: 15; v_call: TRBV6-2/TRBV6-3; j_call: TRBJ2-3; cdr3_aa: ASSYLYGGRAADTQY
cdr3_length: 13; v_call: TRBV4-1; j_call: TRBJ2-7; cdr3_aa: ASSQGTSGRFEQY
cdr3_length: 12; v_call: TRBV6-6; j_call: TRBJ1-2; cdr3_aa: ASSPSGGTYGYT
cdr3_length: 13; v_call: TRBV19; j_call: TRBJ2-7; cdr3_aa: ASSSQAETGVEQY
cdr3_length: 14; v_call: TRBV2; j_call: TRBJ2-6; cdr3_aa: ASHPGGFPGANVLT
cdr3_length: 14; v_call: TRBV7-8; j_call: TRBJ1-4; cdr3_aa: ASSLVAGTVNEKLF